Shown below are 23 T cell receptor beta chains from a single sample sequenced in a study of CD8 T cells in Susac syndrome. The RNA input was 0.5 to 1 ug, and it was reverse transcribed with random hexamers. TCRdb fed the immunoSEQ multiplex PCR reads into MiXCR, producing one record per CDR3 protein. Of about 150,000 distinct CDR3 sequences listed, around 95% are singletons. Sequencing was done on a sample of CD4+ T cells from PBMCs. The source of these receptors is a human donor with Susac syndrome.

The rearrangement joins TRBV7-2 to TRBJ2-2, with D possibly matching TRBD2 (6 bases). CDR3 length: 15 residues. Trimming took off 3 bases at V and 4 bases at J, with 12 bases between the two ends. CDR1 is SGHTA and CDR2 is FQGNSA in the germline V gene. Written as DNA, the CDR3 is TGTGCCAGCAGCTTCGCGGGGTTAGGCACCGGGGAGCTGTTTTTT. It codes for CASSFAGLGTGELFF.

V usage is TRBV15 and J usage is TRBJ2-1; 10 nucleotides align to TRBD2. The CDR3 loop spans 15 amino acids. V dropped 1 base and J dropped 8; count of bases not matched to a gene: 5. CDR1 LNHNV and CDR2 YYDKDF come from the germline V gene (reference sequence). The CDR3 DNA sequence: TGTGCCACCAGCAGAGCGGCTAGCGGGGGATATGAGCAGTTCTTC. Its translation is CATSRAASGGYEQFF.

The chain carries TRBV15 and TRBJ2-7, with D hard to call. Germline V gene lookup returns CDR1 LNHNV and CDR2 YYDKDF (reference sequence). CDR3 length equals 13 residues. Trimming stripped 1 base from V and 3 bases from J, with 7 bases between. The CDR3 DNA follows: TGTGCCACCAGCAGAGCACAGCGCTACGAGCAGTACTTC. This sequence encodes CATSRAQRYEQYF.

This chain links TRBV7-6 with TRBJ2-5; tentatively, D is TRBD2 (5 bases). There are 13 residues in the CDR3. Between the trimmed V and J ends, which lost 3 bases and 5 bases, there was a span of 10 bases. Germline CDR1 and CDR2: SGHVS and FNYEAQ. The CDR3 protein is CASSLERLETQYF. The CDR3 bases are TGTGCCAGCAGCTTGGAGCGGTTGGAGACCCAGTACTTC.

The chain links TRBV18 to TRBJ2-5; D unclear. V was trimmed by 2 bases and J by 2 bases, leaving 9 bases between them. The CDR3 consists of 14 residues. CDR1 is KGHSH and CDR2 is LQKENI in the germline V gene. The CDR3 loop reads CASSPKVPQETQYF. CDR3 DNA: TGTGCCAGCTCACCAAAAGTACCTCAAGAGACCCAGTACTTC.

This chain uses TRBV20-1 with TRBJ1-6; tentative D call: TRBD1 (5 bases). The CDR3 covers 12 residues. V dropped 6 bases and J dropped 8 bases, with 11 bases sitting between them. Germline-derived CDR1 and CDR2 are DFQATT and SNEGSKA (reference sequence). CDR3 coding DNA: TGCAGTGCCATCTCGGGGGATTCACCCCTCCACTTT. Its protein is CSAISGDSPLHF.

The gene calls are TRBV3-1 and TRBJ1-2, with D tentatively TRBD1 (6 bases). Germline V gene lookup returns CDR1 LGHDT and CDR2 YNNKEL (reference sequence). The CDR3 has 15 residues. With 0 bases removed from V and 5 bases from J, the gap between germline ends came to 13 bases. The CDR3: CASSQDWGQGYGYTF. CDR3 nucleotide sequence: TGTGCCAGCAGCCAAGATTGGGGGCAGGGGTATGGCTACACCTTC.

V and J are TRBV7-3 and TRBJ2-7; TRBD1 matches at 10 bases. The CDR3 loop spans 17 amino acids. The trim removed 2 bases at V and 3 bases at J, leaving 10 bases unmatched. Germline CDR1 and CDR2: SGHTA and FQGTGA. CDR3 in DNA: TGTGCCAGCAGCTTAGGGGGACAGGGGCTTCTCGACTACGAGCAGTACTTC. This codes for CASSLGGQGLLDYEQYF.

V is TRBV6-2 or TRBV6-3 and J is TRBJ1-2; D uncertain. Germline CDR1 and CDR2: MNHEY and SVGEGT. V was clipped by 4 bases and J by 7 bases, with 13 bases between them. This CDR3 comprises 13 residues. The CDR3 nucleotides read TGTGCCAGCAGTTCCTACTCAAAGCCTGGCTACACCTTC. Translating gives CASSSYSKPGYTF.

The chain recombines TRBV3-1 with TRBJ2-7, with 7 bases that match TRBD1. The CDR3 extends over 13 amino acids. With 5 bases clipped from V and 2 bases from J, the junction kept 3 bases outside the gene matches. In germline, CDR1 is LGHDT, CDR2 YNNKEL (reference sequence). CDR3 amino acids: CASSYGTAYEQYF. The CDR3 DNA is TGTGCCAGCAGCTACGGGACAGCCTACGAGCAGTACTTC.

The count of this clonotype is one. The chain carries TRBV5-1 and TRBJ1-1; D unresolved. Germline-derived CDR1 and CDR2 are SGHRS and YFSETQ. V dropped 0 bases and J dropped 1 base, with 13 bases sitting between them. The CDR3 runs 16 residues. Here the CDR3 reads CASSLEPAGRNTEAFF. CDR3 nucleotides: TGCGCCAGCAGCTTGGAGCCGGCAGGCCGGAACACTGAAGCTTTCTTT.

This clonotype is a singleton in its sample. The chain combines TRBV3-1 with TRBJ1-5, with no clear D. The V end lost 4 bases, the J end lost 0 bases, and 7 bases lay between the germline ends. The CDR3 loop spans 14 amino acids. The V gene's germline CDR1 is LGHDT and CDR2 YNNKEL (reference sequence). CDR3 sequence (DNA): TGTGCCAGCAGCCCAGAATATAGCAATCAGCCCCAGCATTTT. Translation gives CASSPEYSNQPQHF.

The V gene is TRBV7-3, the J gene TRBJ1-1; D call uncertain. The CDR3 covers 13 residues. V lost 5 bases to trimming and J lost 1 base, with 8 bases between them. Germline CDR1 is SGHTA and CDR2 is FQGTGA. Here the CDR3 reads CASSVQPNTEAFF. The CDR3 coding sequence is TGTGCCAGCAGCGTACAGCCGAACACTGAAGCTTTCTTT.

The chain combines TRBV13 with TRBJ2-1, with 8 bases matching TRBD2. The ends lost 0 bases at V and 9 bases at J; junction bases unmatched: 10. CDR1 is PRHDT and CDR2 is FYEKMQ in the germline V gene (reference sequence). This CDR3 region has 16 residues. The CDR3 spells CASSLGGIGGGAEQFF. Written as DNA, the CDR3 is TGTGCCAGCAGCTTAGGCGGTATCGGGGGGGGCGCTGAGCAGTTCTTC.

The genes are TRBV14 and TRBJ2-7; 7 bases are shared with TRBD1. V shed 8 bases, J shed 6 bases, and the junction held 13 bases outside the gene matches. Germline values: CDR1 SGHDN, CDR2 FVKESK. The CDR3 runs to 14 residues. The CDR3 DNA reads TGTGCCAGCTCCCAGGACAGGTTGTATCCCGAGCAGTACTTC. Amino acid sequence: CASSQDRLYPEQYF.

The gene calls are TRBV5-1 and TRBJ1-2; D not resolved. The ends were cut back, 4 bases at V and 6 bases at J, with 19 bases in the middle. CDR3 length: 15 amino acids. CDR1 and CDR2 from the germline V gene are SGHRS and YFSETQ. The CDR3 region has the DNA TGCGCCAGCAGCCCCGGGCTCCCGATGGGGAATGGCTACACCTTC. Translation gives CASSPGLPMGNGYTF.

The chain links TRBV7-2 to TRBJ2-7; the D is unclear. Trimming shortened V by 5 bases and J by 7 bases, and 12 bases separated the two germline ends. Germline V lookup: CDR1 SGHTA, CDR2 FQGNSA. CDR3 length: 12 amino acids. As DNA, the CDR3 is TGTGCCAGCAGCCCCTCCGGCGCTGAGCAGTACTTC. Translated, it gives CASSPSGAEQYF. The full variable domain, completed using reference TRBV7-2 and TRBJ2-7, is GAGVSQSPSNKVTEKGKDVELRCDPISGHTALYWYRQSLGQGLEFLIYFQGNSAPDKSGLPSDRFSAERTGGSVSTLTIQRTQQEDSAVYLCASSPSGAEQYFGPGTRLTVT.

V gene TRBV19 combines with J gene TRBJ1-1, with a tentative D call TRBD1 (6 bases). Between the trimmed V and J ends, which lost 1 base and 6 bases, there was a span of 21 bases. There are 17 residues in the CDR3. The germline CDR1 and CDR2 sequences are LNHDA and SQIVND (reference sequence). In nucleotides, the CDR3 is TGTGCCAGTAGTATAGCGGGGGGAGAGGGGGGCCGAGCTGAAGCTTTCTTT. This codes for CASSIAGGEGGRAEAFF.

The rearrangement joins TRBV20-1 to TRBJ2-7; 9 bases fit TRBD1. The CDR3 length is 11 residues. From germline, CDR1 is DFQATT and CDR2 SNEGSKA (reference sequence). The V segment lost 5 bases and the J segment 6 bases; nucleotides outside the gene matches: 2. CDR3 protein: CSAPTGGEQYF. The CDR3 DNA reads as TGCAGTGCTCCGACAGGGGGCGAGCAGTACTTC.

The chain combines TRBV6-6 with TRBJ1-2; no firm D call. The V end was cut by 6 bases, the J end by 9 bases, with 8 bases between. The CDR3 spans 10 residues. CDR1 and CDR2 from the germline V gene are MNHNY and SVGAGI (reference sequence). The CDR3 DNA follows: TGTGCCAGCAGCCCCGGTAGCTACACCTTC. Protein: CASSPGSYTF.

This clonotype has only one observation. The rearrangement uses TRBV11-2 and TRBJ2-5; D is uncertain. Germline values: CDR1 SGHAT, CDR2 FQNNGV. CDR3 length equals 16 residues. V lost 1 base, J lost 1 base, and 13 bases lay in between. CDR3 amino acids: CASSLGDRSSQETQYF. DNA of the CDR3: TGTGCCAGCAGCTTAGGAGACCGAAGCTCCCAAGAGACCCAGTACTTC.

V usage is TRBV11-2 and J usage is TRBJ2-2; TRBD2 might be the D (5 bases). V shed 1 base and J shed 4 bases, with 13 bases lying between them. This CDR3 has 16 amino acids. In germline, CDR1 is SGHAT, CDR2 FQNNGV. The DNA for the CDR3 is TGTGCCAGCAGCTTAGCACTCCCTCGGGGCACCGGGGAGCTGTTTTTT. It translates to CASSLALPRGTGELFF.

This chain links TRBV29-1 with TRBJ1-5; possible D gene TRBD1, 6 bases. Trimming removed 4 bases at V and 5 bases at J, with 9 bases between. This CDR3 is 12 amino acids long. CDR1 is SQVTM, CDR2 ANQGSEA, per germline. CDR3 bases: TGCAGCGTTGGGACAGACTATCAGCCCCAGCATTTT. This gives the protein CSVGTDYQPQHF. The full variable domain, completed using reference TRBV29-1 and TRBJ1-5, is SAVISQKPSRDICQRGTSLTIQCQVDSQVTMMFWYRQQPGQSLTLIATANQGSEATYESGFVIDKFPISRPNLTFSTLTVSNMSPEDSSIYLCSVGTDYQPQHFGDGTRLSIL.